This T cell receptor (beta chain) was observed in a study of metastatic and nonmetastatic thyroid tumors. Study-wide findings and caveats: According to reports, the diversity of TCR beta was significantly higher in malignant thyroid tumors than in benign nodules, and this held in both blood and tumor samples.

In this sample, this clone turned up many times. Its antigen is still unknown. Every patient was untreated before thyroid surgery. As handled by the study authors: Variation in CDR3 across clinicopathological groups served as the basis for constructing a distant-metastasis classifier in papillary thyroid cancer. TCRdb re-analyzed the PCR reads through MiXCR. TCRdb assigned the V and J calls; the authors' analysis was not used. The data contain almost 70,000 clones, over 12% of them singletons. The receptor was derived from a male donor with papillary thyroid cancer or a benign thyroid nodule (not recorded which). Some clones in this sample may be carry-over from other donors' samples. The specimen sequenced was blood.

The CDR3 region has the DNA TGCAGTGCTACGAGCGGGAGGGCCGACAATGAGCAGTTCTTC. This codes for CSATSGRADNEQFF. The chain links TRBV20-1 to TRBJ2-1; TRBD2 aligns across 10 bases. The V gene end was trimmed by 4 bases and the J gene end by 5 bases; junction bases not matched to a gene: 5. The CDR3 is 14 amino acids. The germline V gene encodes CDR1 DFQATT and CDR2 SNEGSKA (reference sequence).